Each of the 29 T cell receptor beta chains below was sequenced from the same sample in a study of T cell changes during pregnancy in multiple sclerosis. Method: immunoSEQ multiplex PCR; TCRdb's copy keeps in-frame clones and lacks some. The sample includes approximately 71,000 clones, roughly 90% of them seen just once. The specimen comprised peripheral blood, sampled in the second trimester of pregnancy. The receptors were gathered from a female donor with multiple sclerosis, enrolled in a pregnancy study.

This clone occurred once. The V gene is TRBV6-1, the J gene TRBJ2-7; 8 positions match TRBD1. CDR1 and CDR2 from the germline V gene are MNHNS and SASEGT. V lost 10 bases and J lost 11; bases outside the gene matches: 7. This CDR3 contains 10 residues. The CDR3 spells CAITGGGEYF. The CDR3 coding sequence is TGTGCCATTACAGGGGGAGGTGAGTACTTC.

The genes are TRBV6-1 and TRBJ1-6; a possible D gene is TRBD1 (5 bases). The CDR3 has 13 residues. In germline, CDR1 is MNHNS, CDR2 SASEGT. V was cut by 10 bases and J by 4 bases, with 11 bases left in between. CDR3 loop: CATQTEYNSPLHF. The CDR3 DNA sequence: TGTGCCACCCAGACAGAATATAATTCACCCCTCCACTTT.

The chain is built from TRBV4-3 and TRBJ1-2; 8 nucleotides line up with TRBD1. This CDR3 spans 13 amino acids. Per germline, CDR1 LGHNA and CDR2 YSLEER. After removal of 1 base from V and 6 bases from J, the junction contained 1 base not matched to a gene. The CDR3 DNA reads TGCGCCAGCAGCCAAGGGACAGGGAATGGCTACACCTTC. Amino acids: CASSQGTGNGYTF.

This rearrangement joins TRBV10-3 to TRBJ2-1; unclear D gene. The CDR3 totals 13 residues. The V gene's germline CDR1 is ENHRY and CDR2 SYGVKD. V was shortened by 4 bases and J by 4 bases, with 8 bases between the two germline ends. CDR3 nucleotides: TGTGCCATCAGTGGATCCACTTACAATGAGCAGTTCTTC. This gives the protein CAISGSTYNEQFF.

The gene calls are TRBV7-3 and TRBJ2-2; 12 nucleotides agree with TRBD2. CDR3 length: 15 amino acids. V was pared by 6 bases and J by 4 bases, with 3 bases of the junction left unmatched. Germline CDR1 is SGHTA and CDR2 is FQGTGA. The CDR3 DNA reads as TGTGCCAGCAGGTCGGGACTAGCGGGCACCGGGGAGCTGTTTTTT. This codes for CASRSGLAGTGELFF.

V and J are TRBV27 and TRBJ2-3; D unresolved. The V gene lost 3 bases and the J gene lost 2 bases, with 15 bases spanning the gap. CDR1 and CDR2 (germline): MNHEY, SMNVEV (reference sequence). The length of the CDR3 is 16 residues. CDR3 sequence: CASSLRVTASTDTQYF. The CDR3, as DNA: TGTGCCAGCAGTTTGAGAGTCACCGCATCCACAGATACGCAGTATTTT.

Only a few counts were recorded for this clone. This sequence joins TRBV27 and TRBJ1-6; D is unresolved. V lost 4 bases to trimming and J lost 10 bases, with 8 bases between them. The CDR3 totals 12 residues. From germline, CDR1 is MNHEY and CDR2 SMNVEV (reference sequence). CDR3 bases: TGTGCCAGCAGTTCAGTCCTCTCACCCCTCCACTTT. This translates into CASSSVLSPLHF.

J is TRBJ1-2 and V is TRBV4-3, with 9 positions matching TRBD1. The CDR3 is 15 residues long. Germline V gene data show CDR1 as LGHNA and CDR2 as YSLEER. J gave up 7 bases and V 1 base, and 7 bases lay outside the gene matches. The CDR3 DNA follows: TGCGCCAGCAGCCAAGCGGGGACAGGGATTTCTGGCTACACCTTC. Protein sequence: CASSQAGTGISGYTF.

There are a few counts of this clone. The CDR3 coding sequence is TGTGCCTCACGACAGGGGCTGACTGAAGCTTTCTTT. Translating it yields CASRQGLTEAFF. This chain uses TRBV30 with TRBJ1-1, with 8 nucleotides matching TRBD1. The junction had 6 bases not matched to a gene; V was cut back by 7 bases and J by 5 bases. This CDR3 contains 12 residues. Germline values: CDR1 GTSNPN, CDR2 SVGIG (reference sequence).

This chain uses TRBV28 with TRBJ2-2; TRBD2 matches at 9 bases. Trimming cost V 3 bases and J 8 bases; bases outside gene matches: 10. CDR3 length equals 16 residues. Looked up from germline, CDR1 is MDHEN and CDR2 is SYDVKM. The CDR3 region has the DNA TGTGCCAGCAGTTTGGGTATAGCGGGAGCCGCGGGGGAGCTGTTTTTT. It yields the protein CASSLGIAGAAGELFF.

This sequence joins TRBV29-1 and TRBJ1-1, with TRBD1 identical over 7 bases. The V gene's germline CDR1 is SQVTM and CDR2 ANQGSEA. J lost 3 bases, V lost 6 bases, and 7 bases had no gene match. The CDR3 spans 13 residues. CDR3 amino acids: CSVSDRADTEAFF. The DNA of the CDR3 is TGCAGCGTCAGCGACAGGGCGGACACTGAAGCTTTCTTT.

This chain connects TRBV19 to TRBJ1-5; D is unresolved. V was clipped by 2 bases and J by 11 bases, with 16 bases between them. In germline, CDR1 is LNHDA, CDR2 SQIVND (reference sequence). The CDR3 has 14 amino acids. The CDR3 reads CASSILNRERSQHF. In DNA form, the CDR3 reads TGTGCCAGTAGTATATTAAACCGGGAGAGGTCCCAGCATTTT.

The chain has TRBV6-6 and TRBJ1-1, with D possibly TRBD1 on 6 matching bases. The germline V gene encodes CDR1 MNHNY and CDR2 SVGAGI (reference sequence). This CDR3 has 16 residues. Trimming cost V 2 bases and J 5 bases, with 18 bases left between them. CDR3 protein: CASSYPRGLVLTEAFF. CDR3 sequence (DNA): TGTGCCAGCAGTTACCCGCGGGGGCTGGTGTTAACTGAAGCTTTCTTT.

A single count supports this clone. The chain has TRBV6-5 and TRBJ2-7; 10 bases are shared with TRBD2. CDR1 and CDR2 from the germline V gene are MNHEY and SVGAGI. Trimming took 0 bases from V and 6 from J; bases not matched to a gene: 5. The CDR3 is 15 residues long. CDR3 DNA sequence: TGTGCCAGCAGTTACTCTATAGCGGGGGGCGTCGAGCAGTACTTC. Translated, it gives CASSYSIAGGVEQYF.

The V and J genes are TRBV21-1 and TRBJ2-2; the table names TRBD2, a call not compared with the DNA. TRBV21-1 is a pseudogene. This CDR3 region has 20 residues. CDR3 sequence (DNA): TGTGCCAGCAGCAAAGATAGAGGGCGGCTAGCGGGAGCCTGGAGCGGGGAGCTGTTTTTT. It translates to CASSKDRGRLAGAWSGELFF.

The CDR3 loop reads CASSLELWGGRAEAFF. The CDR3 bases are TGTGCCAGCAGCTTGGAGCTTTGGGGGGGTAGGGCTGAAGCTTTCTTT. This chain joins TRBV5-4 and TRBJ1-1, with D possibly being TRBD1 (5 bases). V was clipped by 0 bases and J by 6 bases, with 18 bases between them. Germline values: CDR1 SGHNT, CDR2 YYREEE (reference sequence). CDR3 length equals 16 residues.

The chain recombines TRBV18 with TRBJ1-1; D ambiguous. Germline loops: CDR1 KGHSH, CDR2 LQKENI. Deletions cut 5 bases from V and 5 bases from J, with 9 bases between. CDR3 size: 12 residues. CDR3 DNA: TGTGCCAGCTCAGTACCGGGGACTGAAGCTTTCTTT. It is translated as CASSVPGTEAFF.

V gene TRBV18 combines with J gene TRBJ2-1, with TRBD2 matching 12 bases. Germline-derived CDR1 and CDR2 are KGHSH and LQKENI. V lost 0 bases and J lost 9; bases outside the gene matches: 6. The CDR3 consists of 16 residues. CDR3 DNA: TGTGCCAGCTCACCACCTAAACTAGCGGGAGGTCTTGAGCAGTTCTTC. This translates into CASSPPKLAGGLEQFF.

CDR3 loop: CASSMDTGAVNEKLFF. CDR3 in DNA: TGTGCCAGCAGCATGGACACAGGGGCGGTTAATGAAAAACTGTTTTTT. The chain recombines TRBV5-6 with TRBJ1-4; TRBD1 agrees at 7 bases. After removal of 4 bases from V and 4 bases from J, the junction contained 10 bases not matched to a gene. The germline V gene encodes CDR1 SGHDT and CDR2 YYEEEE. The CDR3 contains 16 residues.

This clone occurred a few times. The rearrangement links TRBV29-1 to TRBJ1-4, with 10 bases fitting TRBD1. The V and J ends lost 6 bases and 5 bases, in that order; junction bases with no gene match: 3. CDR3 length equals 13 residues. The germline V gene has CDR1 SQVTM and CDR2 ANQGSEA. The CDR3 DNA reads TGCAGCGTAAGGGGACAGGGGAATGAAAAACTGTTTTTT. Translated, it gives CSVRGQGNEKLFF.

The chain recombines TRBV27 with TRBJ2-1; 10 nucleotides match TRBD2. The CDR3 is made up of 16 amino acids. V dropped 5 bases and J dropped 6; count of bases not matched to a gene: 10. Germline V gene lookup returns CDR1 MNHEY and CDR2 SMNVEV (reference sequence). CDR3: CASSNLLAGNVNEQFF. The CDR3 DNA reads as TGTGCCAGCAGTAACCTACTAGCGGGGAATGTCAATGAGCAGTTCTTC.

The CDR3 DNA follows: TGTGCCAGCAGTTACTCGCGCGGGGGGGCCTACAATGAGCAGTTCTTC. It is translated as CASSYSRGGAYNEQFF. The V call is TRBV6-5, the J call TRBJ2-1; 9 bases are shared with TRBD2. CDR1 and CDR2 (germline): MNHEY, SVGAGI. The CDR3 totals 16 residues. V gave up 0 bases and J gave up 2 bases; unmatched junction bases: 2.

The CDR3 DNA reads as TGTGCCACCAGCGATTCCGGGACAGACGACACCTTC. Amino acids: CATSDSGTDDTF. The chain employs TRBV15 and TRBJ1-2, with TRBD1 matching over 7 bases. The germline gives CDR1 LNHNV, CDR2 YYDKDF (reference sequence). The CDR3 runs to 12 residues. V was clipped by 5 bases and J by 12 bases; unmatched bases: 9.

The chain uses TRBV6-6 and TRBJ1-5; D is undetermined. CDR1 is MNHNY, CDR2 SVGAGI, per germline (reference sequence). The CDR3 sequence is 16 residues long. Trimming took 0 bases from V and 1 from J, leaving 10 bases between them. The CDR3 loop reads CASSYSPGSSNQPQHF. The CDR3 DNA sequence: TGTGCCAGCAGTTACTCGCCGGGGTCGAGCAATCAGCCCCAGCATTTT.

This chain uses TRBV4-3 with TRBJ1-6; maybe TRBD1 (5 bases). V was trimmed by 3 bases and J by 4 bases, leaving 10 bases between them. The CDR3 contains 15 residues. Germline CDR1 is LGHNA and CDR2 is YSLEER. The CDR3 is CASSQNRQYNSPLHF. CDR3 nucleotide sequence: TGCGCCAGCAGCCAGAATAGACAGTATAATTCACCCCTCCACTTT.

The J gene is TRBJ2-7, the V gene TRBV30, with 9 bases matching TRBD2. The CDR3 is made up of 13 amino acids. V was clipped by 5 bases and J by 5 bases; unmatched bases: 7. Looked up from germline, CDR1 is GTSNPN and CDR2 is SVGIG (reference sequence). CDR3 loop: CAWEAGGTHEQYF. CDR3 in DNA: TGTGCCTGGGAAGCGGGAGGTACCCACGAGCAGTACTTC. Drawing the rest from reference TRBV30 and TRBJ2-7, the complete variable domain is SQTIHQWPATLVQPVGSPLSLECTVEGTSNPNLYWYRQAAGRGLQLLFYSVGIGQISSEVPQNLSASRPQDRQFILSSKKLLLSDSGFYLCAWEAGGTHEQYFGPGTRLTVT.

This clone has only one observation. CDR3 sequence reads: CASSSVQGQINSPLHF. CDR3 sequence (DNA): TGTGCCAGCAGCTCCGTTCAGGGACAGATTAATTCACCCCTCCACTTT. This rearrangement joins TRBV7-2 to TRBJ1-6; 7 nucleotides line up with TRBD1. The germline V gene has CDR1 SGHTA and CDR2 FQGNSA. With 4 bases clipped from V and 6 bases from J, the junction kept 9 bases outside the gene matches. The CDR3 is 16 amino acids.

The CDR3 DNA reads as TGTGCCAGTACCATCCAGGATGAGCAGTTCTTC. The encoded protein is CASTIQDEQFF. J is TRBJ2-1 and V is TRBV19; D unclear. V lost 7 bases to trimming and J lost 8 bases, with 9 bases between them. Looked up from germline, CDR1 is LNHDA and CDR2 is SQIVND (reference sequence). This CDR3 has 11 amino acids. Drawing the rest from reference TRBV19 and TRBJ2-1, the complete variable domain is DGGITQSPKYLFRKEGQNVTLSCEQNLNHDAMYWYRQDPGQGLRLIYYSQIVNDFQKGDIAEGYSVSREKKESFPLTVTSAQKNPTAFYLCASTIQDEQFFGPGTRLTVL.

The chain combines TRBV6-5 with TRBJ2-1, with 9 bases identical to TRBD2. There are 15 residues in the CDR3. Germline assignment: CDR1 MNHEY and CDR2 SVGAGI. V lost 2 bases, J lost 4 bases, and 3 bases stayed unmatched. CDR3 nucleotide sequence: TGTGCCAGCAGTTACAGCCTAGCGGGATACAATGAGCAGTTCTTC. It is translated as CASSYSLAGYNEQFF.